The sequence of this T cell receptor beta chain was determined in a study of T cells in Graves' hyperthyroidism and ophthalmopathy. Study in general: Pretreatment peripheral blood was obtained at initial diagnosis.

This clonotype came up many times. The CDR3 extends over 15 amino acids. After removal of 7 bases from V and 0 bases from J, the junction contained 4 bases not matched to a gene. RNA transcripts provided the source from which TCR beta CDR3 regions were amplified. With the HTBI primer set, the TCR CDR3 went through a first round of RT-PCR. One entry per CDR3 protein, called by TCRdb with MiXCR from the multiplex PCR reads. The sample yields around 350,000 distinct CDR3 sequences, approximately 25% seen once. The TCR comes from a man aged 50 or older with Graves' hyperthyroidism. This chain connects TRBV12-3 or TRBV12-4 to TRBJ2-3; TRBD2 agrees at 10 bases. The source material was blood. CDR3 bases: TGTGCCAGCATCGATAGCGGGAGGAGCACAGATACGCAGTATTTT. This gives the protein CASIDSGRSTDTQYF.